One sample yielded the 2 T cell receptor beta chains listed below, sequenced in a study of T cells after yellow fever vaccination. TCRdb reprocessed the 5' RACE reads via MiXCR and lists one record per CDR3 protein. This table has 500,000 to 650,000 distinct CDR3 sequences, about 13% appearing once. Sequences were derived from PBMCs, sampled on the day of the yellow fever booster vaccination. Every receptor here comes from a man aged 30 to 39 who received the YFV17D yellow fever vaccine.

The rearrangement links TRBV25-1 to TRBJ2-1; D is tentatively TRBD1 or TRBD2 (5 bases each). The CDR3 has 15 amino acids. Trimming took off 8 bases at V and 9 bases at J, with 23 bases between the two ends. In germline, CDR1 is MGHDK, CDR2 SYGVNS. The CDR3 loop is CASGFRDPSLGEQFF. For the CDR3, the DNA is TGTGCCAGCGGATTCCGGGACCCATCGCTCGGTGAGCAGTTCTTC.

This clonotype showed up just a few times. This chain connects TRBV3-1 to TRBJ2-1; 12 bases are shared with TRBD2. The junction had 14 bases not matched to a gene; V was cut back by 2 bases and J by 0 bases. This CDR3 is built from 21 residues. Germline V gene lookup returns CDR1 LGHDT and CDR2 YNNKEL (reference sequence). CDR3 loop: CASSQSPPGLAGPSSYNEQFF. DNA for the CDR3: TGTGCCAGCAGCCAATCCCCCCCGGGACTAGCGGGCCCTAGCTCCTACAATGAGCAGTTCTTC.